The 4 T cell receptor beta chains reported below all come from one sample, sequenced in a study of blood T cells in healthy people across ages. Through a sample-barcoded 5' primer and a J-beta primer mix, a second PCR was run for roughly 6 to 12 cycles. TCRdb re-called the 5' RACE reads with MiXCR, one entry per CDR3 protein. The sample lists about 1.5 million distinct CDR3 sequences; approximately 43% were seen once. Sequencing used blood. All receptors come from a woman under 30 in good health.

The CDR3 nucleotides read TGCAGCGAACAGGACAGGGGGGAAGGACAGCCCCAGCATTTT. Its protein product is CSEQDRGEGQPQHF. The rearrangement joins TRBV29-1 to TRBJ1-5; 10 positions match TRBD1. Germline CDR1 is SQVTM and CDR2 is ANQGSEA. There are 14 residues in the CDR3. The trim removed 7 bases at V and 7 bases at J, leaving 10 bases unmatched.

This clonotype was detected a few times. The chain employs TRBV12-3 or TRBV12-4 and TRBJ2-1, with 8 bases that match TRBD1. CDR3 length equals 13 residues. V lost 6 bases and J lost 6; bases outside the gene matches: 4. CDR3 residues: CASSGQGLNEQFF. CDR3 DNA: TGTGCCAGCAGCGGACAGGGACTCAATGAGCAGTTCTTC.

The chain uses TRBV9 and TRBJ1-4, with D tentatively TRBD1 (5 bases). The CDR3 totals 12 residues. Germline loops: CDR1 SGDLS, CDR2 YYNGEE. Trimming pared 1 base from V and 10 bases from J, leaving 8 bases between. The CDR3 coding sequence is TGTGCCAGCAGCGTATTTGGGGGAAAACTGTTTTTT. Protein product: CASSVFGGKLFF.

This clonotype turned up a few times. The chain combines TRBV2 with TRBJ2-7; D uncertain. The J call may be wrong; the DNA end is better matched by TRBJ2-5. This CDR3 has 11 residues. Germline CDR1 reads SNHLY; CDR2 reads FYNNEI. The CDR3 sequence is CASAQEETQYF. CDR3 DNA: TGTGCCAGCGCCCAGGAAGAGACCCAGTACTTC.